These T cell receptor beta chains were read from a single sample in a study of blood T cell repertoires in COVID-19. Generated by immunoSEQ multiplex PCR, the TCRdb table keeps only in-frame clones and is missing some. The sample records more than 200,000 clones, roughly 90% being singletons. Material for sequencing was peripheral blood. The receptors originated from a man between 65 and 85 years old with acute or convalescent COVID-19. Each CDR3 is given with its conserved first and last residue. A D gene is named only where the DNA matches it firmly. Clone size is stated in some rows and not others, as once, few, many or a class when expanded.

CATSRDSNNQPQHF,TGTGCCACCAGCAGAGATTCCAATAATCAGCCCCAGCATTTT,TRBV15,TRBJ1-5,-,-
CASSDGGLAGGPVLPYEQYF,TGTGCCAGTAGCGACGGCGGACTAGCGGGAGGGCCCGTTCTTCCTTACGAGCAGTACTTC,TRBV19,TRBJ2-7,once,TRBD2
CASSQSLGPNYGYTF,TGTGCCAGCAGCCAATCTCTGGGGCCAAACTATGGCTACACCTTC,TRBV7-8,TRBJ1-2,-,-
CAWSVDRGNQPQHF,TGTGCCTGGAGTGTCGACAGGGGGAATCAGCCCCAGCATTTT,TRBV30,TRBJ1-5,-,TRBD1
CASSPPGQGGFSGNTIYF,TGTGCCAGCTCACCTCCGGGACAGGGCGGTTTTTCCGGAAACACCATATATTTT,TRBV18,TRBJ1-3,-,TRBD1
CAPGTSGSYNEQFF,TGTGCCCCCGGCACTAGCGGTTCCTACAATGAGCAGTTCTTC,TRBV5-4,TRBJ2-1,-,TRBD2
CATAPLTSGTTDTQYF,TGTGCCACCGCCCCCCTGACTAGCGGGACCACAGATACGCAGTATTTT,TRBV10-3,TRBJ2-3,-,TRBD2
CSVDGAGRETQYF,TGCAGCGTTGACGGTGCAGGCAGGGAGACCCAGTACTTC,TRBV29-1,TRBJ2-5,-,-
CASSEPDRATGELFF,TGTGCCAGCAGTGAACCGGACAGGGCCACCGGGGAGCTGTTTTTT,TRBV25-1,TRBJ2-2,-,TRBD1
CASSQHRQGKGYGYTF,TGCGCCAGCAGCCAACATCGACAGGGGAAAGGCTATGGCTACACCTTC,TRBV4-3,TRBJ1-2,once,TRBD1
CAISEDTLQYF,TGTGCCATCAGTGAGGACACCCTACAGTACTTC,TRBV10-3,TRBJ2-7,once,-
CAISESGRNKPYEQYF,TGTGCCATCAGTGAGTCTGGCCGAAACAAACCCTACGAGCAGTACTTC,TRBV10-3,TRBJ2-7,few,-
CASSLTLLAGLPYEQYF,TGTGCCAGCAGCTTAACCCTACTAGCGGGCCTACCCTACGAGCAGTACTTC,TRBV11-2,TRBJ2-7,-,TRBD2
CASGLRVLGQVGEPQHF,TGTGCTAGTGGTTTGAGGGTGTTGGGGCAGGTCGGTGAGCCCCAGCATTTT,TRBV12-5,TRBJ1-5,-,-
CASSLETSKTDTQYF,TGCGCCAGCAGCTTGGAAACTAGTAAAACAGATACGCAGTATTTT,TRBV5-1,TRBJ2-3,-,-
CASRSLGLAGFEQYF,TGTGCCAGCAGATCCTTGGGACTAGCGGGTTTCGAGCAGTACTTC,TRBV6-5,TRBJ2-7,-,TRBD2
CASSLVAGLSYEQYF,TGTGCCAGCAGTTTAGTCGCGGGCCTATCCTACGAGCAGTACTTC,TRBV27,TRBJ2-7,-,-
CASSFTPGGGGDTEAFF,TGTGCCAGCAGCTTCACCCCGGGGGGCGGAGGGGACACTGAAGCTTTCTTT,TRBV7-9,TRBJ1-1,-,-
CASSLDGTVKETQYF,TGTGCCAGCAGCTTAGATGGGACAGTAAAAGAGACCCAGTACTTC,TRBV11-2,TRBJ2-5,-,TRBD1
CASSPRSGLYEQYF,TGTGCCAGCAGCCCCCGAAGTGGCCTCTACGAGCAGTACTTC,TRBV9,TRBJ2-7,once,-
CASSLAVVAGGLYEQYF,TGTGCCAGCAGCTTGGCGGTTGTAGCAGGGGGCTTGTACGAGCAGTACTTC,TRBV5-5,TRBJ2-7,-,TRBD1
CASYRGSSYNEQFF,TGTGCCAGCTACAGGGGTAGCTCCTACAATGAGCAGTTCTTC,TRBV6-5,TRBJ2-1,-,TRBD1
CASSEMTGRGQPQHF,TGTGCCAGCAGTGAGATGACAGGGAGAGGACAGCCCCAGCATTTT,TRBV2,TRBJ1-5,once,TRBD1
CASSLDGQGVRNTIYF,TGCGCCAGCAGCTTGGACGGACAGGGGGTTCGAAACACCATATATTTT,TRBV5-1,TRBJ1-3,-,TRBD1
CATSRDFGSSQKNEQFF,TGTGCCACCAGCAGAGACTTTGGCTCGTCTCAGAAGAATGAGCAGTTCTTC,TRBV15,TRBJ2-1,-,-
CASSQGHPNTEAFF,TGTGCCAGCTCACAGGGACACCCGAACACTGAAGCTTTCTTT,TRBV18,TRBJ1-1,-,-
CASSLSPRGKYGYTF,TGTGCCAGCAGCTTAAGTCCAAGGGGTAAGTATGGCTACACCTTC,TRBV7-9,TRBJ1-2,once,-
CASSGTSGSHREQYF,TGTGCCAGCAGTGGGACTAGCGGGAGCCATCGAGAGCAGTACTTC,TRBV2,TRBJ2-7,-,TRBD2
CASSLDGVPLNSPLHF,TGCGCCAGCAGCTTGGACGGGGTACCCCTAAATTCACCCCTCCACTTT,TRBV5-1,TRBJ1-6,-,-